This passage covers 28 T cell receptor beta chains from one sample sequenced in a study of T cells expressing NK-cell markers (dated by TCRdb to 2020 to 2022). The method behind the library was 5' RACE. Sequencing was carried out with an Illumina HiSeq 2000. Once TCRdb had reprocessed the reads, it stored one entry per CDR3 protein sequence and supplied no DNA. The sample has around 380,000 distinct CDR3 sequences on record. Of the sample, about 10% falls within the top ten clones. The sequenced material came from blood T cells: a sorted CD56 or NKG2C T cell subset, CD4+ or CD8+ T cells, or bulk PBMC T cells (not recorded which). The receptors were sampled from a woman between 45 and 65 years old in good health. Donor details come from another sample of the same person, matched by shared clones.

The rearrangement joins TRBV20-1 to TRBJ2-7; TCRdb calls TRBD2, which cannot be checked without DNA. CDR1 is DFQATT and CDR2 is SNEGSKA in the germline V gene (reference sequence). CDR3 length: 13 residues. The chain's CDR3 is CSASSGRGYEQYF.

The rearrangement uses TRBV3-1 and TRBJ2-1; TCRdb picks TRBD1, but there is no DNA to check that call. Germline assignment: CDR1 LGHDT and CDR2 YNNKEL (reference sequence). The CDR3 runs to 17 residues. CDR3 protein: CASSRIQGQFPGGEQFF.

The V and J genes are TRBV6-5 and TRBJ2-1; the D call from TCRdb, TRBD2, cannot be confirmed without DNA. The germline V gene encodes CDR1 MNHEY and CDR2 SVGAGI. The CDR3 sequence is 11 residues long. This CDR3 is CASWGVSEQFF.

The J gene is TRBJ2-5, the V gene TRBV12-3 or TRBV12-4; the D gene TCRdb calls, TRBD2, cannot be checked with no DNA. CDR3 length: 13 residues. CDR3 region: CASSLRAGGLQYF.

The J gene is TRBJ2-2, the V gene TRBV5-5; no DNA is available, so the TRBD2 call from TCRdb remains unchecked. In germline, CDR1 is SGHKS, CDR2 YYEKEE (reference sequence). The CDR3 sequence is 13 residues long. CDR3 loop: CASIKDGLGELFF.

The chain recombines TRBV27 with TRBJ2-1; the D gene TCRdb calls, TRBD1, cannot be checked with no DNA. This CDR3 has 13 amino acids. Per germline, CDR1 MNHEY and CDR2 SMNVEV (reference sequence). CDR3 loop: CASRPHQGTRQFF.

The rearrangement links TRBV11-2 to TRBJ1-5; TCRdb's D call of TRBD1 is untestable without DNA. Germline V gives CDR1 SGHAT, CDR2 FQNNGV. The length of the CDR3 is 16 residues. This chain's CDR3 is CASSPRSTGAQQPQHF.

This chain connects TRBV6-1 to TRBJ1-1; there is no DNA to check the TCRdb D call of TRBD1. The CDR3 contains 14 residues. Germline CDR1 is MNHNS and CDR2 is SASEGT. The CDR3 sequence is CASQEGVVETEAFF.

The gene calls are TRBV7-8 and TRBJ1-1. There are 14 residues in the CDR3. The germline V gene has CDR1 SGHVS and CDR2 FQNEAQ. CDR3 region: CASSPYLDDTEAFF.

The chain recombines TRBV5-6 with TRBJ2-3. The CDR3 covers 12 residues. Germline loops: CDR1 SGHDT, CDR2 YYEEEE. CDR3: CASSLGVGAQYF.

CDR3 region: CASSYLGYQETQYF. The genes are TRBV6-5 and TRBJ2-5. The CDR3 contains 14 residues. Germline values: CDR1 MNHEY, CDR2 SVGAGI.

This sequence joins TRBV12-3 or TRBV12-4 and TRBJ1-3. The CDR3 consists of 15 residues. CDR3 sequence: CASSAGQSSGNTIYF.

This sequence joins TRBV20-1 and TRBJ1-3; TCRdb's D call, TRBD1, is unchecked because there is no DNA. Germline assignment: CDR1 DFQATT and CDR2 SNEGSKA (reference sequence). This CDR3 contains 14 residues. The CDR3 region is CSALDRSSGNTIYF.

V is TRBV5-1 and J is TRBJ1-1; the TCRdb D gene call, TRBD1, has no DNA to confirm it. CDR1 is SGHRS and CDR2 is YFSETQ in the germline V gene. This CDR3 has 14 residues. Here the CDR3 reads CASSETGMGTEAFF.

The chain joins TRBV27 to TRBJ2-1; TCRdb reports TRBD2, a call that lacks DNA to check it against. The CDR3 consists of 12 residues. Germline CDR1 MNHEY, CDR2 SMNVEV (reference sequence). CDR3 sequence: CASRTFVNEQFF.

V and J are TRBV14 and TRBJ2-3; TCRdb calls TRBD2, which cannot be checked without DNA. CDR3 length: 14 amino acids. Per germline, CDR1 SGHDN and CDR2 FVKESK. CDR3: CASSRQRITDTQYF.

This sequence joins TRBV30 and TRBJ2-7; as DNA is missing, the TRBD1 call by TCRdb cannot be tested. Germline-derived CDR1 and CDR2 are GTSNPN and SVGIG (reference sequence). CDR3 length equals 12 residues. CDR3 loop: CAWGQGPYEQYF.

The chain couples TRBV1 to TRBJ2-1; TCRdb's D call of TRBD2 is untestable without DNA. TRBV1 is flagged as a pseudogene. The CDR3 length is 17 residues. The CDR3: CTSSFRVELAADNEQFF.

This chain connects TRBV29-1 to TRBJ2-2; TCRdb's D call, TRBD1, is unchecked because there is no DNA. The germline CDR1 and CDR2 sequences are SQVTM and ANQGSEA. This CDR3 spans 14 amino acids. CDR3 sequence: CSVRDWGNTGELFF.

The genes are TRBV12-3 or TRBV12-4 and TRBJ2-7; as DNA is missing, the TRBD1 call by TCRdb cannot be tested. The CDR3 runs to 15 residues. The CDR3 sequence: CASSPSQGLSYEQYF.

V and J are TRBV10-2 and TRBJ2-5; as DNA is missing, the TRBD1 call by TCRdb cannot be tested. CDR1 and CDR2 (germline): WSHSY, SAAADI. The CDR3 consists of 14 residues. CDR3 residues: CASSGAGGTQTQYF.

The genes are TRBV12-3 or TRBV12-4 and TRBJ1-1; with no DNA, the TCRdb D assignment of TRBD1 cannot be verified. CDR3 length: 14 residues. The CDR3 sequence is CASSLSTGLWEAFF.

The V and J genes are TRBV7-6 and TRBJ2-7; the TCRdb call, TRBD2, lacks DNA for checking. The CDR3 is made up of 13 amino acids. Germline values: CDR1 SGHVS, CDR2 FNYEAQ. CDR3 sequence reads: CASRSPGGNEQYF.

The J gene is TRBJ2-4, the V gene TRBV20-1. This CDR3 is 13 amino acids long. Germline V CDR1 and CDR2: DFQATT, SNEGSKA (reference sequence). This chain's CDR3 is CSVRTGAKNIQYF.

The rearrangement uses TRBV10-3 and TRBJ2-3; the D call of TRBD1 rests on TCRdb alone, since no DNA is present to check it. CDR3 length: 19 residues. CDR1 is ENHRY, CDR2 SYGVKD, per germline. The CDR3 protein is CAISDPYPGPGASTDTQYF.

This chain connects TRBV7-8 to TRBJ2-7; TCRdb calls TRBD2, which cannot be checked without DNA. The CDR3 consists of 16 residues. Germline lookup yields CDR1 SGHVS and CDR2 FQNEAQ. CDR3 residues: CASSLGSGTSVYEQYF. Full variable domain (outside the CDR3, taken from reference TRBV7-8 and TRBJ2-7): GAGVSQSPRYKVAKRGQDVALRCDPISGHVSLFWYQQALGQGPEFLTYFQNEAQLDKSGLPSDRFFAERPEGSVSTLKIQRTQQEDSAVYLCASSLGSGTSVYEQYFGPGTRLTVT.

The CDR3 is CASSYLAGGTDTQYF. The chain uses TRBV7-9 and TRBJ2-3; TCRdb proposes TRBD2, but this gene call is untestable without DNA. This CDR3 has 15 residues. From germline, CDR1 is SEHNR and CDR2 FQNEAQ (reference sequence).

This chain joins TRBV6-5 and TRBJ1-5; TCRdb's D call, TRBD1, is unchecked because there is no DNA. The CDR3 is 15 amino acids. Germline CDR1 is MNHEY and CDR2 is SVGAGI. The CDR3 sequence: CASSYSGGGNQPQHF.